The next 8 T cell receptor beta chains were all read from a single sample in a study of cytomegalovirus exposure and HLA in healthy donors. PCR involved 60 Vbeta and 13 Jbeta primers. Clones were sequenced by immunoSEQ multiplex PCR, and TCRdb holds only the in-frame ones, with some missing. The sample includes more than 95,000 clones, over 9.5% of them seen just once. The sample taken for sequencing was PBMCs. These receptors all come from a man aged 35 to 55 in good health and CMV-seropositive.

The chain recombines TRBV7-8 with TRBJ2-1; 8 bases map to TRBD1. CDR3 length equals 15 residues. The germline gives CDR1 SGHVS, CDR2 FQNEAQ. Trimming removed 6 bases from V and 6 bases from J; junction bases left unmatched: 10. CDR3 sequence reads: CASSPIETGVNEQFF. CDR3 DNA sequence: TGTGCCAGCAGTCCCATCGAGACAGGGGTCAATGAGCAGTTCTTC.

The V call is TRBV7-2, the J call TRBJ2-1, with a weak D call TRBD1 (6 bases). V dropped 9 bases and J dropped 4 bases, with 19 bases sitting between them. The CDR3 is made up of 15 amino acids. Germline CDR1 is SGHTA and CDR2 is FQGNSA. CDR3 loop: CASRLPGALYNEQFF. The CDR3 DNA follows: TGTGCCAGTCGATTACCAGGGGCGTTGTACAATGAGCAGTTCTTC.

This clone was counted a few times. The chain recombines TRBV4-1 with TRBJ2-5; TRBD1 matches 7 bases. V lost 0 bases and J lost 5; bases outside the gene matches: 3. The CDR3 loop spans 14 amino acids. From germline, CDR1 is MGHRA and CDR2 YSYEKL. Written as DNA, the CDR3 is TGCGCCAGCAGCCAAGACCCCAGGGGGGAGACCCAGTACTTC. Translated: CASSQDPRGETQYF.

The chain links TRBV28 to TRBJ2-2; TRBD2 is a possible D gene (6 bases). Between the trimmed V and J ends, which lost 7 bases and 7 bases, there was a span of 19 bases. CDR1 is MDHEN, CDR2 SYDVKM, per germline. This CDR3 contains 15 residues. The CDR3 region has the DNA TGTGCCAGCACCAACACATTAGGGGAGGACGGGGAGCTGTTTTTT. Translation: CASTNTLGEDGELFF.

A few counts support this clone. The rearrangement links TRBV6-5 to TRBJ2-1, with D hard to call. The CDR3 runs to 15 residues. V lost 6 bases and J lost 3, with 15 bases in between. CDR1 MNHEY and CDR2 SVGAGI come from the germline V gene. CDR3 loop: CASSLTPAVYNEQFF. As DNA, the CDR3 is TGTGCCAGCAGCTTGACCCCGGCGGTCTACAATGAGCAGTTCTTC.

This clone was found a few times. This rearrangement joins TRBV15 to TRBJ2-7; no clear D. The V and J ends lost 0 bases and 2 bases respectively, with 8 bases between them. Germline-derived CDR1 and CDR2 are LNHNV and YYDKDF (reference sequence). The CDR3 runs to 14 residues. The CDR3 region has the DNA TGTGCCACCAGCAGAGATGGAGCAGCCTACGAGCAGTACTTC. It specifies CATSRDGAAYEQYF.

This clone was observed a handful of times. The J gene is TRBJ1-2, the V gene TRBV27; TRBD1 aligns across 7 bases. Germline lookup yields CDR1 MNHEY and CDR2 SMNVEV (reference sequence). The CDR3 is made up of 13 amino acids. The J segment lost 3 bases and the V segment lost 7 bases, leaving 5 bases of the junction unmatched. CDR3 residues: CASKLTGDYGYTF. The CDR3 DNA reads as TGTGCCAGCAAACTCACAGGGGACTATGGCTACACCTTC.

The chain links TRBV7-2 to TRBJ1-3; possible D gene TRBD1, 5 bases. The V end lost 5 bases, the J end lost 4 bases, and 18 bases lay between the germline ends. Germline CDR1 is SGHTA and CDR2 is FQGNSA. There are 16 residues in the CDR3. The CDR3 DNA sequence: TGTGCCAGCAGCCCAGCATCCCCGACAGCCGGAAACACCATATATTTT. It specifies CASSPASPTAGNTIYF.